What follows are 10 T cell receptor beta chains derived from one specimen sequenced in a study of T cells expressing NK-cell markers (dated by TCRdb to 2020 to 2021). Library generation was performed with 5' RACE. Sequencing was performed on an Illumina HiSeq 2000. TCRdb reprocessed the reads, reporting each CDR3 protein sequence once and no DNA. This sample's table carries over 200,000 distinct CDR3 sequences. Under 0.5% of the sample is in the top ten clones. The sequenced sample consisted of blood T cells: a sorted CD56 or NKG2C T cell subset, CD4+ or CD8+ T cells, or bulk PBMC T cells (not recorded which). The source of these receptors is a man younger than 30 in good health. Donor details come from another sample of the same person, matched by shared clones.

This sequence joins TRBV4-1 and TRBJ1-1. Germline CDR1 and CDR2: MGHRA and YSYEKL. The CDR3 covers 14 residues. The CDR3 is CASRSVNRNTEAFF.

CDR3 loop: CASSQDRGTSGYNEQFF. The chain employs TRBV4-3 and TRBJ2-1; TCRdb indicates TRBD2, and absent DNA this call remains unverified. This CDR3 has 17 residues. Germline CDR1 is LGHNA and CDR2 is YSLEER.

J is TRBJ1-1 and V is TRBV6-1. The CDR3 has 14 residues. The germline CDR1 and CDR2 sequences are MNHNS and SASEGT. The CDR3 loop reads CASSEMVQNTEAFF.

This sequence joins TRBV5-1 and TRBJ2-4; TCRdb reports TRBD2, a call that lacks DNA to check it against. The germline gives CDR1 SGHRS, CDR2 YFSETQ. This CDR3 region has 18 residues. The CDR3 protein is CASSLVSWEGPRQNIQYF.

The J gene is TRBJ2-7, the V gene TRBV18. The CDR3 is 13 residues long. CDR1 is KGHSH, CDR2 LQKENI, per germline. The CDR3 loop is CASSPRDLYEQYF.

This sequence joins TRBV15 and TRBJ2-3; TCRdb outputs TRBD2, but without DNA this stays unchecked. The CDR3 consists of 17 residues. Germline CDR1 and CDR2: LNHNV and YYDKDF (reference sequence). This CDR3 reads CATSKGLAGVSADTQYF.

This chain links TRBV6-1 with TRBJ1-1; the TRBD1 assignment by TCRdb is unverifiable without DNA. Germline V gene sequence: CDR1 MNHNS, CDR2 SASEGT. The CDR3 covers 14 residues. The chain's CDR3 is CASTPQVAGAEAFF.

V and J are TRBV30 and TRBJ1-1. Germline CDR1 reads GTSNPN; CDR2 reads SVGIG (reference sequence). This CDR3 region has 12 residues. The CDR3 reads CACDPENTEAFF. Using reference TRBV30 and TRBJ1-1 for the parts outside the CDR3, the full variable domain is SQTIHQWPATLVQPVGSPLSLECTVEGTSNPNLYWYRQAAGRGLQLLFYSVGIGQISSEVPQNLSASRPQDRQFILSSKKLLLSDSGFYLCACDPENTEAFFGQGTRLTVV.

The CDR3 spells CASSYARSGYEQYF. The chain has TRBV7-6 and TRBJ2-7; TCRdb selects TRBD2, and the lack of DNA leaves this call unchecked. There are 14 residues in the CDR3. Germline CDR1 is SGHVS and CDR2 is FNYEAQ.

This chain links TRBV25-1 with TRBJ2-3; TCRdb outputs TRBD2, but without DNA this stays unchecked. CDR3 length: 14 residues. Germline CDR1 reads MGHDK; CDR2 reads SYGVNS. This CDR3 reads CASTGQGGEDTQYF. The variable domain in full, with the rest retrieved from reference TRBV25-1 and TRBJ2-3, is EADIYQTPRYLVIGTGKKITLECSQTMGHDKMYWYQQDPGMELHLIHYSYGVNSTEKGDLSSESTVSRIRTEHFPLTLESARPSHTSQYLCASTGQGGEDTQYFGPGTRLTVL.